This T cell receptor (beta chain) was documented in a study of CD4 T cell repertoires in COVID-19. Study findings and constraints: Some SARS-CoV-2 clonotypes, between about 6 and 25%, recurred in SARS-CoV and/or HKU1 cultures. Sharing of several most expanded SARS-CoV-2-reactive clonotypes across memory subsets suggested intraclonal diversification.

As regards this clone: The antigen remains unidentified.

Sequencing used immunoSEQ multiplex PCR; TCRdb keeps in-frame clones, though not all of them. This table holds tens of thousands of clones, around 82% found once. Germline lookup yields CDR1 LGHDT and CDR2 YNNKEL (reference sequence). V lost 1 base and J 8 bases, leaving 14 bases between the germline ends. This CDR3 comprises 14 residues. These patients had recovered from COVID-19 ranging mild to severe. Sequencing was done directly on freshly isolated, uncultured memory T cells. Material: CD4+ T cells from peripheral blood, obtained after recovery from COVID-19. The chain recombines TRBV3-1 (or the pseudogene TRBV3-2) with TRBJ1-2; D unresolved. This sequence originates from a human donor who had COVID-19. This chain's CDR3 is CASSQVEGVGGYTF. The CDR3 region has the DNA TGTGCCAGCAGCCAAGTTGAGGGAGTGGGGGGCTACACCTTC.